Listed below are T cell receptor beta chains from one sample, sequenced in a study of OX40 agonist ivuxolimab in advanced cancers. The repertoire was sequenced with immunoSEQ multiplex PCR; TCRdb's copy has only in-frame clones and lacks some. The profile shows about 45,000 clones, more than 75% of them singletons. The sample was CD4+ or CD8+ T cells sorted from blood, taken in a trial of the OX40 agonist ivuxolimab. The receptors were sampled from an adult with an advanced solid tumor such as melanoma, head and neck, liver or kidney cancer. Each CDR3 is given with its conserved first and last residue. D genes are given only for firm matches. For some rows the clone size is stated as once, few or many, or as a class when expanded; others skip it.

V,J,D,size,DNA,CDR3
TRBV5-1,TRBJ2-7,TRBD2,-,TGCGCCAGCAGACCCTCGGGGGGAGAGCAGTACTTC,CASRPSGGEQYF
TRBV19,TRBJ2-3,-,-,TGTGCCAGTAGTACCTGGACAGCAAGCACAGATACGCAGTATTTT,CASSTWTASTDTQYF
TRBV5-1,TRBJ1-1,-,-,TGCGCCAGCAGCCCGGACCCGGAAGTTAAAGCTTTCTTT,CASSPDPEVKAFF
TRBV6-5,TRBJ1-5,-,-,TGTGCCAGCAGCCCGACGGCTTATAGCAATCAGCCCCAGCATTTT,CASSPTAYSNQPQHF
TRBV6-5,TRBJ1-2,-,-,TGTGCCAGCAGTTACTTCGACAGAACGAACTATGGCTACACCTTC,CASSYFDRTNYGYTF
TRBV27,TRBJ1-1,TRBD1,-,TGTGCCAGCAGTCTAACAGGGGGCTTCACTGAAGCTTTCTTT,CASSLTGGFTEAFF
TRBV6-5,TRBJ2-7,-,-,TGTGCCAGCAGTTATCAACAGGCCGCCTACGAGCAGTACTTC,CASSYQQAAYEQYF
TRBV19,TRBJ1-1,TRBD1,few,TGTGCCAGTAGTATGGGACAGGGCAACACCCCTGAAGCTTTCTTT,CASSMGQGNTPEAFF
TRBV15,TRBJ2-5,TRBD1,-,TGTGCCACCAGCAGTTCGACAGGGGCTTACCAAGAGACCCAGTACTTC,CATSSSTGAYQETQYF
TRBV11-2,TRBJ2-5,TRBD2,-,TGTGCCAGCAGCTCCTTCCTCCTAGCGGGAGGGGAAGAGACCCAGTACTTC,CASSSFLLAGGEETQYF
TRBV10-2,TRBJ1-1,-,-,TGCGCCAGCATTACCTCGGGACATCGGGAGGAACAAAACACTGAAGCTTTCTTT,CASITSGHREEQNTEAFF
TRBV11-3,TRBJ2-7,-,-,TGTGCCAGCAGCTTAGGAGGGTATGGGTCCTACGAGCAGTACTTC,CASSLGGYGSYEQYF
TRBV6-5,TRBJ1-2,-,-,TGTGCCAGCAGTGAATTTGTGGGCTACACCTTC,CASSEFVGYTF
TRBV6-4,TRBJ2-2,-,-,TGTGCCAGCAGTGGAAATGGCGGGGAGCTGTTTTTT,CASSGNGGELFF
TRBV5-1,TRBJ2-1,TRBD2,few,TGCGCCAGCAGCTTGACTAGCGGGGGGGCTAATGAGCAGTTCTTC,CASSLTSGGANEQFF
TRBV9,TRBJ2-7,-,-,TGTGCCAGCAGCCAGGGTGGTCTCTCCTACGAGCAGTACTTC,CASSQGGLSYEQYF
TRBV6-5,TRBJ2-5,-,-,TGTGCCAGCAGTGCCCTATGGGGCGCAGAGACCCAGTACTTC,CASSALWGAETQYF
TRBV15,TRBJ1-2,TRBD1,-,TGTGCCACCAGCAGAGACCAGGGGGACTATGGCTACACCTTC,CATSRDQGDYGYTF
TRBV7-2,TRBJ2-7,TRBD2,-,TGTGCCAGCAGCTTAGTATCGGCTAATGTAGCGGGTTACTACGAGCAGTACTTC,CASSLVSANVAGYYEQYF
TRBV7-6,TRBJ1-1,-,-,TGTGCCAGCAGCCCAGGTCCGAACACTGAAGCTTTCTTT,CASSPGPNTEAFF
TRBV7-2,TRBJ2-1,TRBD2,-,TGTGCCCTAGGGGCTAGCGGTGACCATGAGCAGTTCTTC,CALGASGDHEQFF
TRBV7-8,TRBJ2-7,-,-,TGTGCCAGCAGCGAAGGGGCGGGGTTGGGGAACGAGCAGTACTTC,CASSEGAGLGNEQYF
TRBV19,TRBJ2-7,TRBD1,-,TGTGCCAGTTCCGGACAGGGTACCCCCTACGAGCAGTACTTC,CASSGQGTPYEQYF
TRBV6-4,TRBJ2-1,TRBD2,-,TGTGCCAGCATAGGAGCGGGGGGGCCTTTCGATGAGCAGTTCTTC,CASIGAGGPFDEQFF
TRBV12-5,TRBJ2-6,-,-,TGTGCTAGTGGTCGGGGTCATGCAGGACAAAGTCGGGCCAACGTCCTGACTTTC,CASGRGHAGQSRANVLTF
TRBV11-2,TRBJ1-1,-,once,TGTGCCAGCAGCTTGTTCCGGGGGGCGCGTTACACTGAAGCTTTCTTT,CASSLFRGARYTEAFF
TRBV28,TRBJ2-3,-,-,TGTGCCAGCAACGAATACCGGGCCTTGTCGCTCACAGATACGCAGTATTTT,CASNEYRALSLTDTQYF
TRBV19,TRBJ1-5,TRBD1,-,TGTGCCAGTACCTCGACAGGGGGCGTTCAGCCCCAGCATTTT,CASTSTGGVQPQHF
TRBV19,TRBJ1-1,TRBD1,-,TGTGCCAGTACTATTACAGGGGGGGCTGAAGCTTTCTTT,CASTITGGAEAFF
TRBV4-1,TRBJ2-7,-,-,TGCGCCAGCAGCCAAGTCACGGGCACGACCTACGAGCAGTACTTC,CASSQVTGTTYEQYF
TRBV27,TRBJ2-1,-,-,TGTGCCAGCAGTTTATCTCCCAGAAACCCCTACAATGAGCAGTTCTTC,CASSLSPRNPYNEQFF
TRBV5-5,TRBJ1-1,-,-,TGTGCCAGCAGCTTGGCAGGCGACGAAGCTTTCTTT,CASSLAGDEAFF
TRBV2,TRBJ2-5,TRBD2,-,TGTGCCAGCACCGACGGACTAGCGGGGATACAAGAGACCCAGTACTTC,CASTDGLAGIQETQYF
TRBV2,TRBJ2-7,-,-,TGTGCCAGCAGTGAATCTTGGGCCAACTTCCAGGTCGACGAGCAGTACTTC,CASSESWANFQVDEQYF
TRBV30,TRBJ2-3,TRBD1,-,TGTGCCTGGAGCCCTTCGACAGGGGGATTGACAGATACGCAGTATTTT,CAWSPSTGGLTDTQYF
TRBV19,TRBJ1-1,-,-,TGTGCCAGTAGTATAGTGGTGAACACTGAAGCTTTCTTT,CASSIVVNTEAFF
TRBV28,TRBJ1-5,-,-,TGTGCCAGCAGTCCCCTCGTTAGCAATCAGCCCCAGCATTTT,CASSPLVSNQPQHF
TRBV4-1,TRBJ2-7,-,-,TGCGCCAGCAGCCCCATTACCCGGGACAAATCTTACGAGCAGTACTTC,CASSPITRDKSYEQYF
TRBV7-6,TRBJ2-1,TRBD1,-,TGTGCCAGCAGCACTACAGGGGTGGATGAGCAGTTCTTC,CASSTTGVDEQFF
TRBV28,TRBJ2-2,-,-,TGTGCCAGCAGCCCCCGGGCGGGGGCAGGCACCGGGGAGCTGTTTTTT,CASSPRAGAGTGELFF
TRBV27,TRBJ2-7,-,-,TGTGCCAGCAGAGGAGGGAGCTCCTACGAGCAGTACTTC,CASRGGSSYEQYF
TRBV10-2,TRBJ1-1,-,-,TGCGCCAGCAGTGAGCAGGGGATTGCTTTCTTT,CASSEQGIAFF
TRBV29-1,TRBJ1-1,-,few,TGCAGCGTAGAAAAGGGCACTGAAGCTTTCTTT,CSVEKGTEAFF